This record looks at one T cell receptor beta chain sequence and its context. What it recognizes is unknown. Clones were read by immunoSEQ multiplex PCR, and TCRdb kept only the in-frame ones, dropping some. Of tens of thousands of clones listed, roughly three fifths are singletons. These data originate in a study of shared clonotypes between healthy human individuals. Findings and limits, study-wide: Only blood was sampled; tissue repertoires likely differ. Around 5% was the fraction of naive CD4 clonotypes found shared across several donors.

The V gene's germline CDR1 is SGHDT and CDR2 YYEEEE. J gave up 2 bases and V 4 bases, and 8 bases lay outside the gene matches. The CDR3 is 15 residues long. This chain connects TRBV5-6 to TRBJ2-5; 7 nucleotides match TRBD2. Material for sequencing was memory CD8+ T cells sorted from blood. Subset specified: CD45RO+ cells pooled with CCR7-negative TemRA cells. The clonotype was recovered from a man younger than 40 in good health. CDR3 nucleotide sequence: TGTGCCAGCAGCCAGTTGTCAGCGGGACAAGAGACCCAGTACTTC. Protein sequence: CASSQLSAGQETQYF. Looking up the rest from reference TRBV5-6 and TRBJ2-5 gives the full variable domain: DAGVTQSPTHLIKTRGQQVTLRCSPKSGHDTVSWYQQALGQGPQFIFQYYEEEERQRGNFPDRFSGHQFPNYSSELNVNALLLGDSALYLCASSQLSAGQETQYFGPGTRLLVL.